The 10 T cell receptor delta chains listed next were all sequenced from one sample in a study of γδ T cells in repeated Plasmodium falciparum infection. TCRdb reanalysed the multiplex PCR reads via CATT. The table includes over 45,000 delta-chain clones, 1.6% detected once. Bulk repertoires came from Vgamma9/Vdelta2+ or Vdelta2-negative gammadelta T cells flow-sorted from PBMC. The sequenced sample was gamma-delta T cells from blood. The receptors were sampled from a pool of human donors (malaria-infected and uninfected, not separated).

This clone appeared a few times. TCRdb's entry gives the protein of a much larger clone, which mismatches this DNA's translation at residue 10, likely from a read error; the protein reported here is translated from the DNA. The chain is built from TRDV1 and TRDJ1; 9 nucleotides align to TRDD3. No J gene was available from TCRdb, and it was assigned here by a germline match of the DNA. Germline values: CDR1 TSWWSYY, CDR2 QGS. This CDR3 spans 26 amino acids. J lost 4 bases, V lost 1 base, and 37 bases had no gene match. This CDR3 reads CALGERSFPRTQVLLGECRANDKLIF. The CDR3 coding sequence is TGTGCTCTTGGGGAACGATCCTTCCCAAGGACCCAAGTGTTACTGGGGGAATGTCGAGCGAACGATAAACTCATCTTT.

This clone occurred a few times. The protein in TCRdb stems from a much larger clone and differs at residue 3 from this DNA's translation, likely a read error; here the protein is translated from the DNA. The chain recombines TRDV1 with TRDJ1; TRDD3 might be the D (6 bases). CDR1 and CDR2 (germline): TSWWSYY, QGS. The CDR3 has 21 residues. Written as DNA, the CDR3 is TGTGCTCCTGGGGAACTAGTACCTCTGGGGTCCTCCAGTCAATGCACCGATAAACTCATCTTT. Translating it yields CAPGELVPLGSSSQCTDKLIF.

This clone counts as medium-sized. Other nucleotide sequences from this sample produce the same CDR3. The chain combines TRDV2 with TRDJ1; 11 bases align to TRDD3. The CDR3 spans 19 residues. Trimming took 0 bases from V and 1 from J; bases not matched to a gene: 12. From germline, CDR1 is GEAIGNYY and CDR2 EKD. The CDR3 nucleotides are TGTGCCTGTGACACCGTATCTTGGGGGATACGAGGTCGCACCGATAAACTCATCTTT. Protein product: CACDTVSWGIRGRTDKLIF.

This clone was detected a few times. TCRdb's entry gives the protein of a much larger clone, which mismatches this DNA's translation at residue 21, likely from a read error; the protein reported here is translated from the DNA. V is TRDV1 and J is TRDJ1; TRDD3 agrees at 9 bases. The J gene is not listed in TCRdb, so it was assigned here from a DNA match to germline. Trimming at V came to 1 base and at J to 4 bases, leaving 37 bases not matched to a gene. CDR1 is TSWWSYY, CDR2 QGS, per germline. This CDR3 is built from 26 residues. In nucleotides, the CDR3 is TGTGCTCTTGGGGAACGATCCTTCCCAAAGACCCAAGTGTTACTGGGGGAATGTCGAGCGGACGATAAACTCATCTTT. This codes for CALGERSFPKTQVLLGECRADDKLIF.

This clone was picked up a small number of times. With only one base between it and a far larger clone, this is likely a read error. Other DNA sequences in the same sample also yield this CDR3. CDR3 sequence (DNA): TGTGCTCTTGGGGATCCTCCTTCCTCCCGGGACTGGGGGATGTACACTGATAAACTCATCTTT. It codes for CALGDPPSSRDWGMYTDKLIF. The V gene is TRDV1, the J gene TRDJ1; 10 bases are shared with TRDD3. TCRdb leaves out the J gene; it was filled in here by matching the DNA to germline. The CDR3 spans 21 residues. CDR1 is TSWWSYY, CDR2 QGS, per germline.

To note about this clone: A far larger clone is one base from this, pointing to a likely read error. The rearrangement uses TRDV1 and TRDJ1; 13 bases are a match to TRDD3. Matching the DNA to germline supplied the J gene, which TCRdb does not give. J lost 8 bases, V lost 5 bases, and 23 bases had no gene match. The CDR3 is made up of 20 amino acids. From germline, CDR1 is TSWWSYY and CDR2 QGS. CDR3 DNA: TGTGCTCTTGGGTTCGACTTCTACTGGGGGATACGGAAAGGGGGCGACAAACTCATCTTT. Translation gives CALGFDFYWGIRKGGDKLIF.

This clone was detected a few times. The protein TCRdb gives is from a much larger clone and does not agree with this DNA's translation at residue 17, likely a read error; the protein shown here comes from the DNA. The CDR3 is CACDRLTGGYLQYTDKPIF. In nucleotides, the CDR3 is TGTGCCTGTGACCGATTAACTGGGGGATACTTGCAGTACACCGATAAACCCATCTTT. The V gene corresponds to TRDV2; no J gene was called; the table's D call TRDD3 went unverified against the DNA. Germline values: CDR1 GEAIGNYY, CDR2 EKD. This CDR3 region has 19 residues.

In regard to this clone: This sequence is one base from a far larger clone and is likely a read error. Other nucleotide sequences from this sample produce the same CDR3. This chain links TRDV1 with TRDJ1, with TRDD3 as a possible D gene (6 bases). The CDR3 has 12 residues. CDR1 TSWWSYY and CDR2 QGS come from the germline V gene. In DNA, the CDR3 is TGTGCCCTTGGGATGGGGGCCGATAAACTCATCTTT. It codes for CALGMGADKLIF.

This clone turned up a few times. With a far larger clone one base away, a read error is the likely cause. The same CDR3 can be traced to other DNA sequences in this sample. CDR3 amino acids: CALGEPGALRSGGSSDKLIF. CDR3 nucleotides: TGTGCTCTTGGGGAACCGGGGGCCCTACGCTCCGGGGGATCAAGCGATAAACTCATCTTC. The rearrangement links TRDV1 to TRDJ1, with TRDD3 matching over 7 bases. CDR1 and CDR2 (germline): TSWWSYY, QGS. The CDR3 is made up of 20 amino acids.

In the case of this clone: The protein held in TCRdb is that of a much larger clone and does not match this DNA's translation at residue 7, likely because of a read error; the protein shown is translated from the DNA. V usage is TRDV1 and J usage is TRDJ1, with TRDD3 matching 11 bases. The J gene, not given by TCRdb, was assigned here from a germline match of the nucleotide sequence. V lost 1 base and J lost 7; bases outside the gene matches: 17. CDR3 length equals 19 residues. Germline CDR1 is TSWWSYY and CDR2 is QGS. Here the CDR3 DNA reads TGTGCTCTTGGGGAACCCTGCGTAGAGGGGCTGGGGGATACCCGTAAACTCATCTTT. This translates into CALGEPCVEGLGDTRKLIF.